In this sample, the clone carrying this T cell receptor beta chain turned up many times. This sample stems from a study of blood T cell repertoires in COVID-19. Study details: Sites in the United States, Italy and Spain provided acute and convalescent COVID-19 samples.

The CDR3 contains 16 residues. Germline CDR1 MGHRA, CDR2 YSYEKL. The V gene lost 6 bases and the J gene lost 6 bases, with 21 bases spanning the gap. Original methodology: By means of reference gene primer amplification, nucleated cell counts were estimated. Produced via immunoSEQ multiplex PCR; TCRdb's table is partial and in-frame only. V, J and clone size reflect that table, while D and trimming were determined from the DNA. The table has 250,000 to 350,000 clones, roughly 84% seen once; the top ten hold over 1.1%. This sequence joins TRBV4-1 and TRBJ1-5, with unresolved D. The sequencing sample was made of peripheral blood. This TCR derives from a human donor with COVID-19, enrolled during active disease. The donor label of this sample is uncertain. The CDR3 nucleotides read TGCGCCAGCAGGAGAGGGTTCCCGGGAGGCAGTCAGCCCCAGCATTTT. This sequence encodes CASRRGFPGGSQPQHF.